These 9 T cell receptor beta chains share one sample of origin, sequenced in a study of blood T cells in healthy people across ages. Using a J-beta primer mix together with a sample-barcoded 5' primer, a second PCR was run for roughly 6 to 11 cycles. Each CDR3 protein is one row after TCRdb ran MiXCR on the 5' RACE reads. Counted here are hundreds of thousands of distinct CDR3 sequences, around 45% occurring once; the ten biggest clones make up about 21%. The sequencing sample was made of blood. These TCRs come from a man between 60 and 75 years old in good health.

The rearrangement links TRBV5-5 to TRBJ1-2, with TRBD1 matching over 7 bases. Germline values: CDR1 SGHKS, CDR2 YYEKEE (reference sequence). The CDR3 runs 14 residues. The trim removed 3 bases at V and 4 bases at J, leaving 6 bases unmatched. Written as DNA, the CDR3 is TGTGCCAGCAGCTCGCCCAGGGGGACCTATGGCTACACCTTC. Its translation is CASSSPRGTYGYTF.

In this sample, this clonotype turned up once. The chain uses TRBV6-5 and TRBJ2-7; 8 bases are a match to TRBD1. CDR3 length: 14 amino acids. CDR1 MNHEY and CDR2 SVGAGI come from the germline V gene. Germline trimming cut 6 bases from V and 3 bases from J; bases unmatched to any gene: 7. Here the CDR3 DNA reads TGTGCCAGCAGCCCGACAGGGGTTTTCTACGAGCAGTACTTC. It codes for CASSPTGVFYEQYF.

The chain couples TRBV19 to TRBJ1-6; 9 nucleotides line up with TRBD1. The CDR3 totals 13 residues. V was clipped by 8 bases and J by 9 bases; unmatched bases: 5. Germline V lookup: CDR1 LNHDA, CDR2 SQIVND (reference sequence). The CDR3 coding sequence is TGTGCCAGTCCGGACAGGGGAAGTTCACCCCTCCACTTT. It encodes CASPDRGSSPLHF. Supplemented by reference TRBV19 and TRBJ1-6, the full variable domain reads DGGITQSPKYLFRKEGQNVTLSCEQNLNHDAMYWYRQDPGQGLRLIYYSQIVNDFQKGDIAEGYSVSREKKESFPLTVTSAQKNPTAFYLCASPDRGSSPLHFGNGTRLTVT.

J is TRBJ2-5 and V is TRBV7-9; 8 bases align to TRBD1. The junction had 12 bases not matched to a gene; V was cut back by 4 bases and J by 2 bases. CDR1 is SEHNR, CDR2 FQNEAQ, per germline (reference sequence). The CDR3 has 17 amino acids. The DNA of the CDR3 is TGTGCCAGCAGCTACTTAGGCGGACAGGGATGGCAAGAGACCCAGTACTTC. It yields the protein CASSYLGGQGWQETQYF.

In its sample, this clonotype was seen a few times. The rearrangement links TRBV27 to TRBJ1-1, with no clear D. This CDR3 contains 15 residues. Germline CDR1 is MNHEY and CDR2 is SMNVEV (reference sequence). Trimming pared 2 bases from V and 1 base from J, leaving 11 bases between. CDR3 protein: CASSLVAGSNTEAFF. In DNA form, the CDR3 reads TGTGCCAGCAGTTTAGTTGCAGGCTCGAACACTGAAGCTTTCTTT.

This clonotype was seen more than once but under ten times. The V and J genes are TRBV7-2 and TRBJ1-2; D not certain. The germline gives CDR1 SGHTA, CDR2 FQGNSA. Deletions cut 6 bases from V and 8 bases from J, with 16 bases between. The CDR3 is made up of 13 amino acids. The CDR3 nucleotides are TGTGCCAGCAGAACTACCCGACATAACGGCTACACCTTC. Residues: CASRTTRHNGYTF. Full variable domain (rest looked up from reference TRBV7-2 and TRBJ1-2): GAGVSQSPSNKVTEKGKDVELRCDPISGHTALYWYRQSLGQGLEFLIYFQGNSAPDKSGLPSDRFSAERTGGSVSTLTIQRTQQEDSAVYLCASRTTRHNGYTFGSGTRLTVV.

This sequence joins TRBV27 and TRBJ2-5; maybe TRBD1 (5 bases). The CDR3 has 15 amino acids. CDR1 and CDR2 (germline): MNHEY, SMNVEV (reference sequence). Trimming cost V 3 bases and J 5 bases, with 16 bases left between them. CDR3 region: CASSFSGRVGETQYF. CDR3 sequence (DNA): TGTGCCAGCAGTTTTTCTGGCAGGGTCGGGGAGACCCAGTACTTC.

The chain is built from TRBV11-2 and TRBJ2-7; unclear D gene. This CDR3 comprises 13 residues. V was trimmed by 1 base and J by 3 bases, leaving 7 bases between them. Germline-derived CDR1 and CDR2 are SGHAT and FQNNGV. This CDR3 reads CASSLAADYEQYF. In DNA form, the CDR3 reads TGTGCCAGCAGCTTAGCGGCGGACTACGAGCAGTACTTC.

The gene calls are TRBV14 and TRBJ1-1; no firm D call. The germline CDR1 and CDR2 sequences are SGHDN and FVKESK. The CDR3 has 13 amino acids. The V gene lost 8 bases and the J gene lost 0 bases, with 10 bases spanning the gap. Here the CDR3 DNA reads TGTGCCAGCCGTAGGAATATGAACACTGAAGCTTTCTTT. It encodes CASRRNMNTEAFF.